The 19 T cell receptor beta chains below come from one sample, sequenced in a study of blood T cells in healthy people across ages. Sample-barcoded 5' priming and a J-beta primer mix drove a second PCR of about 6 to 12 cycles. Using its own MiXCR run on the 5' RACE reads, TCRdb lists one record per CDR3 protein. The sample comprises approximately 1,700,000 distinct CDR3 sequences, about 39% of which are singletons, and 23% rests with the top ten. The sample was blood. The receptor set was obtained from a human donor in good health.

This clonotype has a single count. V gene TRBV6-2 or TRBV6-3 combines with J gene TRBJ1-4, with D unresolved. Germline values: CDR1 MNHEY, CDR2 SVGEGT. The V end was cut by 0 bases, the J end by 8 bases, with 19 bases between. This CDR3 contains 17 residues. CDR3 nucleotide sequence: TGTGCCAGCAGTTACTCGACGCGCGGCAGGAGGAAGGAAAAACTGTTTTTT. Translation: CASSYSTRGRRKEKLFF.

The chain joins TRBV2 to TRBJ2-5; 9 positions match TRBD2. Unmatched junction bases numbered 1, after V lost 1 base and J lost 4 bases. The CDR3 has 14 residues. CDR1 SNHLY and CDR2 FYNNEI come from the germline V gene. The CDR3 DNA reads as TGTGCCAGCAGTGAAGTGACTAGCGGAGAGACCCAGTACTTC. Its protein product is CASSEVTSGETQYF. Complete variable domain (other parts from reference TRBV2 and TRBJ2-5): EPEVTQTPSHQVTQMGQEVILRCVPISNHLYFYWYRQILGQKVEFLVSFYNNEISEKSEIFDDQFSVERPDGSNFTLKIRSTKLEDSAMYFCASSEVTSGETQYFGPGTRLLVL.

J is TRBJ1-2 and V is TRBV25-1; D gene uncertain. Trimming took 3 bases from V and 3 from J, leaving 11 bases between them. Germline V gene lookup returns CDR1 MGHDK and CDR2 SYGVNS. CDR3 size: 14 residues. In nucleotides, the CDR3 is TGTGCCAGCAGTGACGGATCCGATGACTATGGCTACACCTTC. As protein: CASSDGSDDYGYTF.

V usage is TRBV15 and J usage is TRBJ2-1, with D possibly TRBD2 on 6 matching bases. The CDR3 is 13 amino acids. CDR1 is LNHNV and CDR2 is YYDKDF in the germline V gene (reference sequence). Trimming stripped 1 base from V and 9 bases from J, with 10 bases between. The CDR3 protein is CATSRVLGGEQFF. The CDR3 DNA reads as TGTGCCACCAGCAGAGTGTTGGGGGGTGAGCAGTTCTTC.

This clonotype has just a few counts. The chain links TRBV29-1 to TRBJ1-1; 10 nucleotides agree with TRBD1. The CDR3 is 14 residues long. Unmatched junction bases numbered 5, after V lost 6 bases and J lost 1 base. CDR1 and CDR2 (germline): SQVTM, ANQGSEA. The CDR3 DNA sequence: TGCAGCGTAATTCGGACAGGGGGGAACACTGAAGCTTTCTTT. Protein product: CSVIRTGGNTEAFF.

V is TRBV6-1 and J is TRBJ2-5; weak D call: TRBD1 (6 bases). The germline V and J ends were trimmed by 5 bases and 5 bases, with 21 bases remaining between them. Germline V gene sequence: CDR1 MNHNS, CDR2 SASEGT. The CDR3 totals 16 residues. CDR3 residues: CASSSPGHPTGETQYF. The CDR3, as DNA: TGTGCCAGCAGTTCACCGGGACACCCGACGGGGGAGACCCAGTACTTC.

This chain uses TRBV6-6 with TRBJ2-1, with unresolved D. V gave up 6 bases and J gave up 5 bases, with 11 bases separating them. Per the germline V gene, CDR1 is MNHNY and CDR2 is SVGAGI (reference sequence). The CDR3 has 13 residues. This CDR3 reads CASSSGHHNEQFF. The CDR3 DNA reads TGTGCCAGCAGCTCGGGCCACCACAATGAGCAGTTCTTC.

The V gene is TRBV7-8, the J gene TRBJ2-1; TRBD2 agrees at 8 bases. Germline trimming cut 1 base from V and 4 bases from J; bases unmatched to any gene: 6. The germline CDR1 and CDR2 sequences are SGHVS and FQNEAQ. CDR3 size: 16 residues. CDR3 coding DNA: TGTGCCAGCAGCTTAGAGACTAGCGAATATTACAATGAGCAGTTCTTC. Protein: CASSLETSEYYNEQFF.

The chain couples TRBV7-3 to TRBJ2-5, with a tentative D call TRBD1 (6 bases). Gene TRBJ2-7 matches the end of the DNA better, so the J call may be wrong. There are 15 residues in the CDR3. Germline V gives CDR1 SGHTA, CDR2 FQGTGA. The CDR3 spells CASSYDRRWFYEQYF. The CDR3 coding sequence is TGTGCCAGCAGTTATGACAGGCGGTGGTTCTACGAGCAGTACTTC.

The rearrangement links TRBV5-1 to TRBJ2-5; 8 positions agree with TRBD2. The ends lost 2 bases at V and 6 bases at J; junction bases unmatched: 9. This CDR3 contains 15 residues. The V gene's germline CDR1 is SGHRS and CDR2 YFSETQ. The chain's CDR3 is CASSFSSGVLKTQYF. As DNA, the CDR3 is TGCGCCAGCAGCTTTAGTAGCGGGGTTTTAAAGACCCAGTACTTC.

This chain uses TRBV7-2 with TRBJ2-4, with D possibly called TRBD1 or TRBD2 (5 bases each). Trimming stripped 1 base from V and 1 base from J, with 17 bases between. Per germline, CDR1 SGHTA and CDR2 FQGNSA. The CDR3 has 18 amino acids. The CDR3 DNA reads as TGTGCCAGCAGCTTAGGTAGTCAGCCAGGGACGGCCAAAAACATTCAGTACTTC. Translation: CASSLGSQPGTAKNIQYF. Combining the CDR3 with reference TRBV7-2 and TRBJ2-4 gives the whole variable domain GAGVSQSPSNKVTEKGKDVELRCDPISGHTALYWYRQSLGQGLEFLIYFQGNSAPDKSGLPSDRFSAERTGGSVSTLTIQRTQQEDSAVYLCASSLGSQPGTAKNIQYFGAGTRLSVL.

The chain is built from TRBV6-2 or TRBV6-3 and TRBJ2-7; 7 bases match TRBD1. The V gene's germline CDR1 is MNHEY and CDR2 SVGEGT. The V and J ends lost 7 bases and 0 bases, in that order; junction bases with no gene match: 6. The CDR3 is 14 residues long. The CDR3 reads CASKGAGDSYEQYF. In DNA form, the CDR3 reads TGTGCCAGCAAGGGGGCTGGGGACTCCTACGAGCAGTACTTC.

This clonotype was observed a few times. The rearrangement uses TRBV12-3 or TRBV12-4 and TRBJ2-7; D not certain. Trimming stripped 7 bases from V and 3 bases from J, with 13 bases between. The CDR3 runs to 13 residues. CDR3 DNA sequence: TGTGCCAGCAACCGGTCGCCCAACTACGAGCAGTACTTC. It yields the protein CASNRSPNYEQYF.

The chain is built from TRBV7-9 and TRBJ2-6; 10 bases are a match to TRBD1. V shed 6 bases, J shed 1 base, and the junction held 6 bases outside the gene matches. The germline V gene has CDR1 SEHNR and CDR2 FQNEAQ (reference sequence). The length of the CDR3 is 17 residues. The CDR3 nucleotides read TGTGCCAGCAGGACGGGACAGGGGTGGTCTGGGGCCAACGTCCTGACTTTC. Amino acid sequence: CASRTGQGWSGANVLTF. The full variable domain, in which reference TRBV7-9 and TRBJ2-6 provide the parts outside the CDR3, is DTGVSQNPRHKITKRGQNVTFRCDPISEHNRLYWYRQTLGQGPEFLTYFQNEAQLEKSRLLSDRFSAERPKGSFSTLEIQRTEQGDSAMYLCASRTGQGWSGANVLTFGAGSRLTVL.

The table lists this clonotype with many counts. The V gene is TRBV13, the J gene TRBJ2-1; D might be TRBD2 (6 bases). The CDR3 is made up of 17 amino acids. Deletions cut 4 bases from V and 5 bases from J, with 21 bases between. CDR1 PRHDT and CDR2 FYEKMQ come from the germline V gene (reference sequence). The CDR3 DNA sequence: TGTGCCAGCAGCTCACGACAACACGACGCGGGAAACAATGAGCAGTTCTTC. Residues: CASSSRQHDAGNNEQFF.

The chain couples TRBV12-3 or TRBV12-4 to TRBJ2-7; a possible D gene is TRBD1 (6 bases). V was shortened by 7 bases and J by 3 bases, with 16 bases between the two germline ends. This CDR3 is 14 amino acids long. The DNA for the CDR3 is TGTGCCAGCACCTTTGTAGGGACATTCTACGAGCAGTACTTC. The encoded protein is CASTFVGTFYEQYF.

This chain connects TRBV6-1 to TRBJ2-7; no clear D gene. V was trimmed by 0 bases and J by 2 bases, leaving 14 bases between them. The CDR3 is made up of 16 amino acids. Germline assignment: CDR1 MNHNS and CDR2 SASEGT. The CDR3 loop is CASSEAPEGNPYEQYF. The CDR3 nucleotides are TGTGCCAGCAGTGAAGCCCCGGAAGGGAACCCCTACGAGCAGTACTTC.

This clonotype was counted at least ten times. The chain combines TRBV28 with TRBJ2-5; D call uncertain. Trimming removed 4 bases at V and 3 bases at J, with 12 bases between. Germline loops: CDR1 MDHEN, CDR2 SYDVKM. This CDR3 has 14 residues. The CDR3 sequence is CASSSIRWEETQYF. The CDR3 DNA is TGTGCCAGCAGTTCGATCCGATGGGAAGAGACCCAGTACTTC.

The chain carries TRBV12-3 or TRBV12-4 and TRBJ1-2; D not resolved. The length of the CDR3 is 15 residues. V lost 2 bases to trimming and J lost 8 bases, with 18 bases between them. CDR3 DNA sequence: TGTGCCAGCAGTTTAAGGGCAGTCCTTGTTAGGGGCTACACCTTC. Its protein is CASSLRAVLVRGYTF.